This T cell receptor beta chain was identified during a study of blood T cell repertoires in COVID-19. On the study more broadly: COVID-19 samples collected from the United States, Italy and Spain covered acute and convalescent phases. The analysed material was cDNA or gDNA that came from T cells, B-cell-depleted T cells, or PBMCs.

Assay used: immunoSEQ multiplex PCR; TCRdb lists only in-frame clones, some missing. Among 350,000 to 450,000 clones listed, 70% to 90% were seen once. Per germline, CDR1 SQVTM and CDR2 ANQGSEA. CDR3 length: 14 residues. Trimming cost V 2 bases and J 1 base, with 11 bases left between them. The chain joins TRBV29-1 to TRBJ1-1; D uncertain. The sample taken for sequencing was peripheral blood. This TCR derives from a woman aged 55-69 years with COVID-19, enrolled during active disease. The CDR3 protein is CSVEKTESNTEAFF. CDR3 nucleotides: TGCAGCGTTGAAAAAACGGAGTCGAACACTGAAGCTTTCTTT. Full variable domain (rest looked up from reference TRBV29-1 and TRBJ1-1): SAVISQKPSRDICQRGTSLTIQCQVDSQVTMMFWYRQQPGQSLTLIATANQGSEATYESGFVIDKFPISRPNLTFSTLTVSNMSPEDSSIYLCSVEKTESNTEAFFGQGTRLTVV.